This TCR beta chain originates from a study of tumor-infiltrating lymphocytes in localized non-small cell lung cancer. Study at large: The cohort mixed smokers and never-smokers, several histologies, and some post-neoadjuvant-chemotherapy samples. Study outcomes and limitations: TCR sequencing covered a subset of patients with enough tissue.

After removal of 4 bases from V and 7 bases from J, the junction contained 13 bases not matched to a gene. This CDR3 contains 15 residues. CDR1 and CDR2 (germline): SGHTS, YDEGEE. A few counts support this clone. What it binds is unknown. Sequencing used immunoSEQ multiplex PCR; TCRdb keeps in-frame clones, though not all of them. The sample has roughly 9,000 clones, about 78% seen once. V gene TRBV5-8 combines with J gene TRBJ1-2; 7 bases are a match to TRBD1. The sequencing sample was made of lung tumor tissue. This sequence was found in a human donor with non-small cell lung cancer. CDR3: CASSTGGQRRSGYTF. CDR3 DNA sequence: TGTGCCAGCAGCACGGGGGGACAGAGGCGGAGTGGCTACACCTTC.